These 22 T cell receptor beta chains originate from one sample sequenced in a study of tumor-infiltrating lymphocytes in primary liver carcinoma. From 450 to 550 ng total RNA, TCR beta cDNA was generated with a primer in the constant region. A slightly modified ARM-PCR protocol with three nested multiplex PCR rounds produced these TCR beta libraries. Rounds one and two of PCR, each of roughly 10 cycles, were primed with TRBV1-TRBV30 forward primers and a C-beta reverse primer. TCRdb reprocessed the multiplex PCR reads with MiXCR, giving one entry per CDR3 protein. The data contain about 30,000 distinct CDR3 sequences, approximately 71% of them singletons. RNA and DNA were co-extracted from about 19-30 mg of unsorted bulk tissue. Source material: liver tumor tissue from sampling region 3. Subset meaning: tumor region T3, left-lateral pole. All receptors come from a woman aged 30 to 39 with primary liver carcinoma and hepatitis B virus infection.

As for this clonotype: One junction end does not reproduce the germline sequence, and a read error may be involved. The rearrangement joins TRBV11-2 to TRBJ1-2, with a weak D call TRBD1 (6 bases). CDR1 is SGHAT, CDR2 FQNNGV, per germline. This CDR3 spans 13 amino acids. The CDR3 sequence is CASAQGGGGGYKF. CDR3 sequence (DNA): TGTGCCAGCGCTCAGGGAGGGGGTGGAGGCTACAAATTC.

Concerning this clonotype: A junction end diverges from the germline sequence, so it may reflect a read error. The CDR3 nucleotides read TGTACCAGCAGCTTCAGGGTTAGCACAGATACGCAGTATTTT. Its protein is CTSSFRVSTDTQYF. The chain couples TRBV11-3 to TRBJ2-3; the D gene is possibly TRBD1 (5 bases). The CDR3 is made up of 14 amino acids. Germline CDR1 and CDR2: SGHNT and YENEEA.

On this clonotype: One end of the junction varies from germline; a read error may be responsible. This chain uses TRBV7-8 with TRBJ2-7; D not resolved. Germline V gene lookup returns CDR1 SGHVS and CDR2 FQNEAQ. This CDR3 is built from 18 residues. DNA for the CDR3: TGTACCAGCAGCTCGGGTCGCGGTCGTACTATGAGCTACTACGAGCAGTACTTT. Amino acid sequence: CTSSSGRGRTMSYYEQYF.

A single count supports this clonotype. A read error may account for a junction end that differs from germline. The DNA for the CDR3 is TGTACCAGCAGCTTACGTCTGGTAGCGGGTGGGCCGAATGGGCAGTTCTTC. Translating gives CTSSLRLVAGGPNGQFF. This rearrangement joins TRBV11-2 to TRBJ2-1, with 7 nucleotides matching TRBD2. Germline-derived CDR1 and CDR2 are SGHAT and FQNNGV. This CDR3 has 17 residues.

About this clonotype itself: A much larger clone lies one base from this, so it may be a read error. The chain is built from TRBV18 and TRBJ2-3, with D uncertain. Germline assignment: CDR1 KGHSH and CDR2 LQKENI. V shed 9 bases and J shed 5 bases, with 15 bases lying between them. CDR3 length: 13 amino acids. CDR3 in DNA: TGTGCCAGTGAACAGCTTCGTGAAGATACGCAGTATTTT. Protein sequence: CASEQLREDTQYF.

The sample holds one count of this clonotype. The chain joins TRBV7-8 to TRBJ2-7; D not certain. This CDR3 has 14 residues. The germline V gene has CDR1 SGHVS and CDR2 FQNEAQ. V was shortened by 5 bases and J by 8 bases, with 19 bases between the two germline ends. DNA for the CDR3: TGTGCCAGCAGCGCCCTCCTGTTGTCCGCCAAGCAGTACTTC. The encoded protein is CASSALLLSAKQYF.

As regards this clonotype: A junction boundary mismatches the germline segment, possibly from a read error. The J gene is TRBJ1-1, the V gene TRBV12-3 or TRBV12-4; 7 bases fit TRBD1. The CDR3 contains 14 residues. The CDR3 bases are TGTGCCACCAGCCCGCAGGGGGGGCTCACTGAAACTTTCTTT. It is translated as CATSPQGGLTETFF.

V is TRBV30 and J is TRBJ2-5; D uncertain. The CDR3 is 15 amino acids. V lost 4 bases and J 7 bases, leaving 22 bases between the germline ends. Germline CDR1 is GTSNPN and CDR2 is SVGIG (reference sequence). The CDR3 here is CAWKVMGAALGTQYF. The CDR3 nucleotides are TGTGCCTGGAAGGTCATGGGCGCGGCTCTAGGGACCCAGTACTTC.

Remarks on this clonotype: Relative to the germline gene, one junction end is altered; a read error may explain this. The CDR3 spells CATQIGAGPYEQYF. The CDR3 coding sequence is TGTGCCACCCAAATCGGGGCAGGACCCTACGAGCAGTATTTC. The chain joins TRBV6-6 to TRBJ2-7; D is tentatively TRBD1 or TRBD2 (5 bases each). CDR1 and CDR2 (germline): MNHNY, SVGAGI (reference sequence). The CDR3 is 14 residues long.

Concerning this clonotype itself: At one of its ends the junction is not consistent with the germline gene, which may arise from a read error. V and J are TRBV30 and TRBJ1-1; D not certain. In germline, CDR1 is GTSNPN, CDR2 SVGIG (reference sequence). The CDR3 is 14 residues long. The chain's CDR3 is CTWNPDHGPLEAFF. DNA for the CDR3: TGTACCTGGAATCCGGACCACGGCCCCTTAGAAGCCTTCTTT.

As to this clonotype: One end of the junction is discordant with germline, which a read error may explain. The chain joins TRBV11-2 to TRBJ2-1; 8 bases line up with TRBD2. Looked up from germline, CDR1 is SGHAT and CDR2 is FQNNGV. The CDR3 totals 14 residues. CDR3 nucleotides: TGTGCCATCAGTCCCGCGCGGGGGGCCCAAGAGCAGCTCTTC. Its translation is CAISPARGAQEQLF.

As concerns this clonotype: One end of the junction fails to match germline, which may point to a read error. V gene TRBV11-3 combines with J gene TRBJ1-1; the D is unclear. Looked up from germline, CDR1 is SGHNT and CDR2 is YENEEA. CDR3 length: 14 amino acids. The CDR3 protein is CASSKDGLNTEAFF. The CDR3 region has the DNA TGTGCCAGCAGCAAGGACGGCTTGAACACGGAAGCTTTCTTT.

Comment on this clonotype: The conserved phenylalanine or tryptophan is not found at the CDR3 terminus, so this likely reflects a read error. This rearrangement joins TRBV11-2 to TRBJ2-3; D is perhaps TRBD1 or TRBD2 (7 bases each). The CDR3 runs 16 residues. Germline assignment: CDR1 SGHAT and CDR2 FQNNGV. Trimming shortened V by 5 bases and J by 5 bases, and 20 bases separated the two germline ends. The CDR3 here is CASSRTRQGGRDTQYL. For the CDR3, the DNA is TGTGCCAGCAGCCGGACGCGACAGGGAGGGAGAGATACGCAGTATCTT.

About this clonotype itself: The final CDR3 position lacks the conserved phenylalanine or tryptophan, pointing to a likely read error. The J gene is TRBJ1-6, the V gene TRBV11-2; no definite D call. CDR3 length: 15 amino acids. Germline lookup yields CDR1 SGHAT and CDR2 FQNNGV. The V end was cut by 0 bases, the J end by 10 bases, with 13 bases between. CDR3 sequence: CASSLEVAANSPLHY. The CDR3 nucleotides read TGTGCCAGCAGCTTAGAAGTGGCAGCTAACTCACCCCTCCACTAT.

The chain employs TRBV4-3 and TRBJ2-7, with 7 nucleotides matching TRBD2. Germline lookup yields CDR1 LGHNA and CDR2 YSLEER. The CDR3 is 18 residues long. V gave up 8 bases and J gave up 3 bases; unmatched junction bases: 22. The CDR3 DNA sequence: TGCGCCAGCCACCAAGCTGTGACGGGGGGTCACGTTAGCTACGAGCAGTACTTC. Translated: CASHQAVTGGHVSYEQYF.

The table lists this clonotype with a count of one. As the CDR3 is not closed by the conserved phenylalanine or tryptophan, this likely results from a read error. This rearrangement joins TRBV5-4 to TRBJ2-3, with D possibly matching TRBD1 (6 bases). The germline CDR1 and CDR2 sequences are SGHNT and YYREEE (reference sequence). This CDR3 is 17 amino acids long. The chain's CDR3 is CASSVEGHPPPTYTQYL. CDR3 nucleotide sequence: TGTGCCAGCAGCGTAGAGGGACACCCTCCACCCACATATACGCAGTATTTA.

With regard to this clonotype: Sequence at one end of the junction differs from germline and may be a read error. V gene TRBV11-2 combines with J gene TRBJ1-1, with 11 bases identical to TRBD1. The CDR3 is made up of 20 amino acids. Per germline, CDR1 SGHAT and CDR2 FQNNGV. CDR3 amino acids: CAGSARDRGCRRWSNTEAFF. DNA for the CDR3: TGTGCCGGCAGCGCTCGGGACAGGGGGTGCAGGAGGTGGAGTAACACTGAAGCTTTCTTT.

This clonotype turned up a few times. One end of the junction varies from germline; a read error may be responsible. The chain combines TRBV11-2 with TRBJ2-7; 8 bases agree with TRBD2. From germline, CDR1 is SGHAT and CDR2 FQNNGV. This CDR3 contains 15 residues. In DNA form, the CDR3 reads TGTGCCAGCAGCTTAGGTGCGGGAGGTGCCTACGGGCAGTACTTC. It specifies CASSLGAGGAYGQYF.

This clonotype is classed as medium-sized. CDR3 amino acids: CASRLQGATDTQYF. DNA of the CDR3: TGTGCCAGCAGGTTACAGGGGGCCACAGATACGCAGTATTTT. The V call is TRBV6-1, the J call TRBJ2-3, with TRBD1 matching 9 bases. This CDR3 comprises 14 residues. CDR1 is MNHNS and CDR2 is SASEGT in the germline V gene. With V trimmed by 6 bases and J by 2 bases, 3 bases remained unmatched.

Remarks on this clonotype: Since the CDR3 does not end with the conserved phenylalanine or tryptophan, this likely comes from a read error. The chain is built from TRBV11-1 and TRBJ2-7; D ambiguous. In germline, CDR1 is SGHAT, CDR2 FQDESV (reference sequence). The CDR3 totals 12 residues. The CDR3 sequence: CASSSTGYEQYL. CDR3 sequence (DNA): TGTGCCAGTAGCTCCACGGGTTACGAGCAGTACCTC.

This clonotype showed up just once. The chain carries TRBV20-1 and TRBJ1-3, with D perhaps TRBD1 (5 bases). Between the trimmed V and J ends, which lost 5 bases and 4 bases, there was a span of 15 bases. The germline CDR1 and CDR2 sequences are DFQATT and SNEGSKA (reference sequence). The CDR3 is made up of 14 amino acids. CDR3 sequence (DNA): TGCAGTGCTCCCGGGCGGGGGGAGGGAAACACCATATATTTT. Residues: CSAPGRGEGNTIYF.

This clonotype was observed at least ten times. The final CDR3 position lacks the conserved phenylalanine or tryptophan, pointing to a likely read error. This chain links TRBV11-2 with TRBJ2-1, with 10 nucleotides matching TRBD2. CDR1 and CDR2 (germline): SGHAT, FQNNGV. CDR3 size: 15 residues. V shed 1 base and J 4 bases; nucleotides not matched to a gene: 1. DNA of the CDR3: TGTGCCAGCAGCTTAGGGACTAGCGGTTACAATGAGCAGTTCTTA. It translates to CASSLGTSGYNEQFL.